These 7 T cell receptor beta chains were sequenced from one sample in a study of blood T cells in healthy people across ages. A second about 6 to 12 cycle PCR used barcoded and J-beta primers. TCRdb re-called the 5' RACE reads with MiXCR, one entry per CDR3 protein. The table has around 1.5 million distinct CDR3 sequences, around 39% seen once; the top ten hold 7% to 9.5%. The sequencing input was blood. These receptors all stem from a woman between 18 and 29 years old in good health.

The chain couples TRBV7-6 to TRBJ1-4; D is unclear. The V end lost 1 base, the J end lost 5 bases, and 5 bases lay between the germline ends. Germline loops: CDR1 SGHVS, CDR2 FNYEAQ. This CDR3 has 13 residues. The CDR3 DNA is TGTGCCAGCAGCTTAGGGGAGAATGAAAAACTGTTTTTT. Encoded protein: CASSLGENEKLFF.

V usage is TRBV29-1 and J usage is TRBJ1-2; D is perhaps TRBD1 (5 bases). CDR3 size: 12 residues. Trimming pared 3 bases from V and 4 bases from J, leaving 9 bases between. Per the germline V gene, CDR1 is SQVTM and CDR2 is ANQGSEA. For the CDR3, the DNA is TGCAGCGTTGAGGGGGGAACCTATGGCTACACCTTC. Translated, it gives CSVEGGTYGYTF.

The rearrangement links TRBV25-1 to TRBJ2-3; no clear D. This CDR3 region has 16 residues. CDR1 and CDR2 (germline): MGHDK, SYGVNS. The germline V and J ends were trimmed by 4 bases and 1 base, with 15 bases remaining between them. The CDR3 region is CASSGNYQPRTDTQYF. Here the CDR3 DNA reads TGTGCCAGCAGTGGGAACTACCAACCTCGCACAGATACGCAGTATTTT.

This clonotype was picked up a small number of times. J is TRBJ2-1 and V is TRBV20-1; the D call may be TRBD1 or TRBD2 (5 bases each). CDR1 DFQATT and CDR2 SNEGSKA come from the germline V gene (reference sequence). The CDR3 runs 13 residues. V lost 6 bases and J 8 bases, leaving 17 bases between the germline ends. The CDR3 DNA is TGCAGTGCGGGAGCGATGGGGCGTTATGAGCAGTTCTTC. Its protein is CSAGAMGRYEQFF.

The chain combines TRBV6-5 with TRBJ2-3; D remains ambiguous. The V gene's germline CDR1 is MNHEY and CDR2 SVGAGI. The V gene lost 2 bases and the J gene lost 0 bases, with 9 bases spanning the gap. The CDR3 loop spans 15 amino acids. The CDR3 sequence is CASSYRRASTDTQYF. The CDR3 DNA reads as TGTGCCAGCAGTTACCGTCGGGCTAGCACAGATACGCAGTATTTT.

V gene TRBV20-1 combines with J gene TRBJ2-4; either TRBD1 or TRBD2 may supply D (5 bases each). The DNA end lines up better with TRBJ2-7; the J call may be wrong. The CDR3 consists of 14 residues. Looked up from germline, CDR1 is DFQATT and CDR2 is SNEGSKA (reference sequence). CDR3 residues: CSARGVDLSNEQYF. The DNA of the CDR3 is TGCAGTGCTAGGGGGGTGGATCTGTCCAACGAGCAGTACTTC.

This clonotype came up a few times. The gene calls are TRBV20-1 and TRBJ1-4; D unresolved. Trimming cost V 0 bases and J 2 bases, with 10 bases left between them. This CDR3 comprises 15 residues. Germline V gene data show CDR1 as DFQATT and CDR2 as SNEGSKA (reference sequence). CDR3 in amino acids: CSARDQRNTNEKLFF. CDR3 nucleotide sequence: TGCAGTGCTAGAGATCAGAGGAACACTAATGAAAAACTGTTTTTT.